A selection of T cell receptor beta chains follows, all from one sample in a study of blood T cell repertoires in COVID-19. Libraries were prepared by immunoSEQ multiplex PCR; TCRdb keeps only in-frame clonotypes and omits some of them. The data contain more than 200,000 clones, roughly 80% of them singletons. The sequenced sample consisted of peripheral blood. The receptors shown here come from a woman at least 80 years old with COVID-19, enrolled during active disease. The CDR3 runs from the conserved cysteine through the conserved F or W. The order of the fields is V gene, D gene, clone size, J gene, CDR3 protein, CDR3 DNA. The D gene is left open where the match is weak. A row's size may be missing; if present it is once, few, many or a size class.

TRBV7-2,NA,once,TRBJ1-1,CASGTGLNTEAFF,TGTGCCAGCGGAACAGGGCTTAACACTGAAGCTTTCTTT
TRBV6-5,TRBD1,NA,TRBJ1-2,CASRDTGTGDYGYTF,TGTGCCAGCAGGGATACCGGGACAGGGGACTATGGCTACACCTTC
TRBV29-1,TRBD1,NA,TRBJ2-1,CSVEWDRGRNEQFF,TGCAGCGTTGAATGGGACAGGGGGCGAAATGAGCAGTTCTTC
TRBV6-5,NA,NA,TRBJ1-2,CASSYFREDGYTF,TGTGCCAGCAGTTACTTTCGGGAGGATGGCTACACCTTC
TRBV27,NA,NA,TRBJ1-1,CASTGFTEAFF,TGTGCCAGCACAGGGTTCACTGAAGCTTTCTTT
TRBV5-6,NA,NA,TRBJ1-2,CASSLVATPYGYTF,TGTGCCAGCAGCTTGGTTGCGACACCCTATGGCTACACCTTC
TRBV12-2,NA,NA,TRBJ1-4,CASRLTPRKEKLFF,TGTGCAAGTCGCTTAACTCCTAGAAAGGAAAAACTGTTTTTT
TRBV28,TRBD2,NA,TRBJ2-1,CASSYGLAYNEQFF,TGTGCCAGCAGTTATGGACTAGCTTACAATGAGCAGTTCTTC
TRBV4-3,NA,once,TRBJ2-1,CASSPQRGVSYNEQFF,TGCGCCAGCAGCCCTCAACGCGGGGTCTCCTACAATGAGCAGTTCTTC
TRBV27,NA,NA,TRBJ1-5,CASSPDRPNQPQHF,TGTGCCAGCAGCCCTGACAGACCCAATCAGCCCCAGCATTTT
TRBV11-3,TRBD1,NA,TRBJ2-7,CASSSQGAYEQYF,TGTGCCAGCAGCTCACAGGGGGCATACGAGCAGTACTTC
TRBV29-1,TRBD1,once,TRBJ2-3,CSISTGTDTQYF,TGCAGCATTTCGACAGGGACGGATACGCAGTATTTT
TRBV19,NA,once,TRBJ1-1,CASVGGQQKRNTEAFF,TGTGCCAGTGTAGGGGGTCAACAGAAGCGGAACACTGAAGCTTTCTTT
TRBV5-4,NA,NA,TRBJ2-2,CASSPREANTGELFF,TGTGCCAGCAGCCCTAGGGAGGCGAACACCGGGGAGCTGTTTTTT
TRBV19,NA,NA,TRBJ1-6,CATAPGDYNSPLHF,TGTGCCACCGCGCCGGGGGACTATAATTCACCCCTCCACTTT
TRBV14,TRBD1,NA,TRBJ1-1,CASSRLQGITEAFF,TGTGCCAGCAGCCGTCTACAGGGGATCACTGAAGCTTTCTTT
TRBV18,TRBD1,NA,TRBJ1-3,CASSRQGGGNTIYF,TGTGCCAGCTCACGACAGGGCGGCGGAAACACCATATATTTT
TRBV10-2,TRBD1,NA,TRBJ1-6,CASRIRAGTGISSYNSPLHF,TGCGCCAGCAGGATACGGGCTGGGACAGGGATTAGCTCCTATAATTCACCCCTCCACTTT
TRBV9,NA,NA,TRBJ1-4,CASSVLSTNEKLFF,TGTGCCAGCAGCGTACTGTCCACTAATGAAAAACTGTTTTTT
TRBV28,TRBD2,once,TRBJ2-5,CASSRTSGGLQETQYF,TGTGCCAGCAGCCGGACTAGCGGGGGGTTACAAGAGACCCAGTACTTC
TRBV5-4,TRBD2,NA,TRBJ2-3,CASSPTSGGYTDTQYF,TGTGCCAGCAGCCCGACTAGCGGGGGATACACAGATACGCAGTATTTT
TRBV30,NA,NA,TRBJ1-4,CAWSVTGGWEKLFF,TGTGCCTGGAGTGTCACTGGGGGCTGGGAAAAACTGTTTTTT
TRBV28,TRBD1,NA,TRBJ1-2,CASSRQGAGYGYTF,TGTGCCAGCAGTCGACAGGGGGCCGGCTATGGCTACACCTTC
TRBV18,NA,NA,TRBJ1-1,CASSPPAGLNTEAFF,TGTGCCAGCTCACCCCCCGCGGGGCTAAACACTGAAGCTTTCTTT